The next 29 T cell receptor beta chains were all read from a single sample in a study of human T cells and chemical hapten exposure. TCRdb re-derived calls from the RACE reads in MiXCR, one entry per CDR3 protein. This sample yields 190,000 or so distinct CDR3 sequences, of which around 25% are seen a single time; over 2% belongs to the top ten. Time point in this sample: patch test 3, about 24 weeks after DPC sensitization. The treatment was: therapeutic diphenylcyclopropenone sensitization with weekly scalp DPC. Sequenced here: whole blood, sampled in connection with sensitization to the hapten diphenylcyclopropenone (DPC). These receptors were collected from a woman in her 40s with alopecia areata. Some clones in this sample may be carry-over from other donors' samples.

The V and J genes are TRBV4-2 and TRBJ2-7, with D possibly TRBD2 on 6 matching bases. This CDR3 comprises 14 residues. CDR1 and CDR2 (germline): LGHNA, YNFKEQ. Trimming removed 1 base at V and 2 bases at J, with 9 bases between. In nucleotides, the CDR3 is TGTGCCAGCAGCCAAGGACTAGTCACCTACGAGCAGTACTTC. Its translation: CASSQGLVTYEQYF.

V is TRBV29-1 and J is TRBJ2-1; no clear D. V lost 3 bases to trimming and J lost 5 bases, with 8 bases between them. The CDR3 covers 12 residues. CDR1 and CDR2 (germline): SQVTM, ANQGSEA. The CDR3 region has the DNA TGCAGCGTTGAGGAAGTGGACAATGAGCAGTTCTTC. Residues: CSVEEVDNEQFF.

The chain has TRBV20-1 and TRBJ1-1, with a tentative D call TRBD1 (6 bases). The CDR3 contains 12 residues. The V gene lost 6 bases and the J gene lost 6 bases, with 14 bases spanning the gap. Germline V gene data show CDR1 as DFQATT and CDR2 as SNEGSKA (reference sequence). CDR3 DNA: TGCAGTGCAACTCAGGGGTTAGCTGAAGCTTTCTTT. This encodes CSATQGLAEAFF.

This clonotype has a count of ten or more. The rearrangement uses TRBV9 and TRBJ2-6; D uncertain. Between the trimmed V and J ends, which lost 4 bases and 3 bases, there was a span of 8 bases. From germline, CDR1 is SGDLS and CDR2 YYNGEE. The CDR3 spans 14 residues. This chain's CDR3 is CASSPPYGANVLTF. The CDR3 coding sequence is TGTGCCAGCAGCCCCCCCTATGGGGCCAACGTCCTGACTTTC.

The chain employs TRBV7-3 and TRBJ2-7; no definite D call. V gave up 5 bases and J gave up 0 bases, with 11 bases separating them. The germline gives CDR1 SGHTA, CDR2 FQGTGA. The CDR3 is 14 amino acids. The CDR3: CASSPFAFSYEQYF. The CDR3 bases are TGTGCCAGCAGCCCTTTCGCGTTCTCCTACGAGCAGTACTTC. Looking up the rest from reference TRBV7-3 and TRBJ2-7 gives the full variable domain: GAGVSQTPSNKVTEKGKYVELRCDPISGHTALYWYRQSLGQGPEFLIYFQGTGAADDSGLPNDRFFAVRPEGSVSTLKIQRTERGDSAVYLCASSPFAFSYEQYFGPGTRLTVT.

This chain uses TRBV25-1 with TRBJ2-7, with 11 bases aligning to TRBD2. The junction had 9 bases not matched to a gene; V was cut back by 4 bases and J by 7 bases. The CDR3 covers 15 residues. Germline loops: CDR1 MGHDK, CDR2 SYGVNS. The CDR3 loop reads CASSVPGLAVFEQYF. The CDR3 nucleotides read TGTGCCAGCAGTGTCCCGGGACTAGCGGTTTTTGAGCAGTACTTC.

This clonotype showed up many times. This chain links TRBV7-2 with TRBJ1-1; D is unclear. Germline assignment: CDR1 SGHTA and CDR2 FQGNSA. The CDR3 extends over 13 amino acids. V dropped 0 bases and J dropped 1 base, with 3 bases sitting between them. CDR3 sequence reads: CASSLAPNTEAFF. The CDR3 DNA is TGTGCCAGCAGCTTAGCACCGAACACTGAAGCTTTCTTT.

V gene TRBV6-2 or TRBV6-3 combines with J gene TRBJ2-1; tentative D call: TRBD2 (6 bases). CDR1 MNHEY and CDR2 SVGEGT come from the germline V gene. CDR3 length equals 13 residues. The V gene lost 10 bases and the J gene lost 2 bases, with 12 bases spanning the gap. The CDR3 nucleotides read TGTGCCACCCAGGGCGGGGCCTACAATGAGCAGTTCTTC. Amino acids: CATQGGAYNEQFF.

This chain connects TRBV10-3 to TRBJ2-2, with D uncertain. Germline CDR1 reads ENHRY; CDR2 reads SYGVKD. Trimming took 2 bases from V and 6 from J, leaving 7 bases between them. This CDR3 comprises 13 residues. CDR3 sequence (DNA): TGTGCCATCAGTGAGGTCGTAGCCGGGGAGCTGTTTTTT. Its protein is CAISEVVAGELFF.

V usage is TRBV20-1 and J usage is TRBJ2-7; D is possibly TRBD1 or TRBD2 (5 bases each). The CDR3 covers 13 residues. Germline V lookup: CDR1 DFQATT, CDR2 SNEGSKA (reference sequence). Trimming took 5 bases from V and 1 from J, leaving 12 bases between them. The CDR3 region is CSAGRDASYEQYF. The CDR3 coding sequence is TGCAGTGCTGGCCGGGACGCATCCTACGAGCAGTACTTC.

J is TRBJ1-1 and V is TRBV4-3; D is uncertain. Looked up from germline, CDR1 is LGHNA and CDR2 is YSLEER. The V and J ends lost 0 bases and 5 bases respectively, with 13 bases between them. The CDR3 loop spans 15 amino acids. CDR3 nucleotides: TGCGCCAGCAGCCAAGATCCGGGCTTTGGGACTGAAGCTTTCTTT. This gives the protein CASSQDPGFGTEAFF.

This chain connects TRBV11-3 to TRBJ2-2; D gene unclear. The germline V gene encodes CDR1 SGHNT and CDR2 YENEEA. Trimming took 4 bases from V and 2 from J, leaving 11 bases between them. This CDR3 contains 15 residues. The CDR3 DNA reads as TGTGCCAGCAGCTCTGGATTCAGAAACACCGGGGAGCTGTTTTTT. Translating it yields CASSSGFRNTGELFF.

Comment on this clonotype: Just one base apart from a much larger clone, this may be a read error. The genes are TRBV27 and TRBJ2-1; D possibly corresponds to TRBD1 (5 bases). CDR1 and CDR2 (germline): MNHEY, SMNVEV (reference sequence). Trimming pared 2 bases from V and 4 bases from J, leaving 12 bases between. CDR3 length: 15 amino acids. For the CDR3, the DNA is TGTGCCAGCAGTTTAAGTATCACAGGTTACAATGAGCAGTTCTTC. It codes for CASSLSITGYNEQFF.

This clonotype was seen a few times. The CDR3 loop is CASSQDTRNTEAFF. The CDR3 DNA reads TGTGCCAGCAGCCAAGATACCAGGAACACTGAAGCTTTCTTT. V gene TRBV4-2 combines with J gene TRBJ1-1, with D unresolved. The germline CDR1 and CDR2 sequences are LGHNA and YNFKEQ. Trimming took 0 bases from V and 1 from J, leaving 6 bases between them. The CDR3 is 14 amino acids.

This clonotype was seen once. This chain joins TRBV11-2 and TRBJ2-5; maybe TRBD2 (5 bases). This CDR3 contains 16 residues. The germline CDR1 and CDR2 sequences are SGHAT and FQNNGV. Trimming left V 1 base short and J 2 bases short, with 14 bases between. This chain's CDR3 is CASSLAGASRQETQYF. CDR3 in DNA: TGTGCCAGCAGCTTAGCTGGCGCTAGCAGACAAGAGACCCAGTACTTC.

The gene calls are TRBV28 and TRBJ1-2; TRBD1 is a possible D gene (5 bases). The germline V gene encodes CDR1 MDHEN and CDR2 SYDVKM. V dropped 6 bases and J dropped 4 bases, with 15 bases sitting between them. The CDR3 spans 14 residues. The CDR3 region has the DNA TGTGCCAGCAGCGTGGGGGGGAACGTCTATGGCTACACCTTC. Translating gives CASSVGGNVYGYTF.

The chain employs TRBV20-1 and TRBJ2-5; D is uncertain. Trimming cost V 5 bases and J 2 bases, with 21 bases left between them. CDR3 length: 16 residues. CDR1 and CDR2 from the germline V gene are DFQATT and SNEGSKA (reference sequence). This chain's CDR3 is CSAYNTRRNPQETQYF. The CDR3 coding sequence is TGCAGTGCTTATAATACCAGGCGAAATCCACAAGAGACCCAGTACTTC.

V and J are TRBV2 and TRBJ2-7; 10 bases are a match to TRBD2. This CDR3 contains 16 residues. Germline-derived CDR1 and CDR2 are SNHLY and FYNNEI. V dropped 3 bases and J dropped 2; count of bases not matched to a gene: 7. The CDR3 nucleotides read TGTGCCAGCAGTGACGGGCTAGCGGGAGCCACCTACGAGCAGTACTTC. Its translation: CASSDGLAGATYEQYF. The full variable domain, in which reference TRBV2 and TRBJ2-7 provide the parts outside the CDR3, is EPEVTQTPSHQVTQMGQEVILRCVPISNHLYFYWYRQILGQKVEFLVSFYNNEISEKSEIFDDQFSVERPDGSNFTLKIRSTKLEDSAMYFCASSDGLAGATYEQYFGPGTRLTVT.

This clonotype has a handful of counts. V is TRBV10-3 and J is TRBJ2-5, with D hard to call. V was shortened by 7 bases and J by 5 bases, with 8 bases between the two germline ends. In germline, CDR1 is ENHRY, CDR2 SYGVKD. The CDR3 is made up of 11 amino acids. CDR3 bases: TGTGCCATCAAAGTCGAGGAGACCCAGTACTTC. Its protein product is CAIKVEETQYF.

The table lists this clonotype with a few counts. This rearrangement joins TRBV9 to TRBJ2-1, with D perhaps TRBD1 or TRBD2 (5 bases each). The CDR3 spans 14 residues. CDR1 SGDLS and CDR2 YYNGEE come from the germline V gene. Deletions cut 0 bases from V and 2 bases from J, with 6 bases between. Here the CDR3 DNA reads TGTGCCAGCAGCGTAGCGGGACCCTACAATGAGCAGTTCTTC. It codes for CASSVAGPYNEQFF.

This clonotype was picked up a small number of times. The CDR3 reads CASSRTGFNSPLHF. Here the CDR3 DNA reads TGTGCCAGCAGTCGGACAGGGTTTAATTCACCCCTCCACTTT. V gene TRBV12-3 or TRBV12-4 combines with J gene TRBJ1-6; the match to TRBD1 covers 8 bases. CDR3 length equals 14 residues. Trimming at V came to 5 bases and at J to 6 bases, leaving 3 bases not matched to a gene.

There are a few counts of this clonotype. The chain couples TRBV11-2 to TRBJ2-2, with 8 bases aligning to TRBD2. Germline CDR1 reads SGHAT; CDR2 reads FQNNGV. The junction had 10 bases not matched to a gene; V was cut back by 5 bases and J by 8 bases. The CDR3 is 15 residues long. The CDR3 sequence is CASSLLGAGGGELFF. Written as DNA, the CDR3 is TGTGCCAGCAGCCTGCTGGGCGCGGGAGGTGGGGAGCTGTTTTTT.

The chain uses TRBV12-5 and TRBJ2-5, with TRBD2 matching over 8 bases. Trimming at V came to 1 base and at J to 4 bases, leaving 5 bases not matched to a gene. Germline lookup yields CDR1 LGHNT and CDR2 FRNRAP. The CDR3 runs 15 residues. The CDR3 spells CASGLDGGGRETQYF. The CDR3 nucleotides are TGTGCTAGTGGTTTGGACGGGGGGGGACGAGAGACCCAGTACTTC.

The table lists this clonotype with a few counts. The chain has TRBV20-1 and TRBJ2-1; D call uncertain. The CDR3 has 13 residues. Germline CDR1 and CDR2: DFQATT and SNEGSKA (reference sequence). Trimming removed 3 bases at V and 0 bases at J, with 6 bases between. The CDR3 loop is CSASRSSYNEQFF. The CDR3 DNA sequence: TGCAGTGCTAGTCGGTCCTCCTACAATGAGCAGTTCTTC.

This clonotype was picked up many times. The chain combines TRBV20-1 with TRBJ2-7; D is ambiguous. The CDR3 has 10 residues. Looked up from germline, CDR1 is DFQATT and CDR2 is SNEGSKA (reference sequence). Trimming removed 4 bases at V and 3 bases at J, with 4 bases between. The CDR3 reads CSAIDYEQYF. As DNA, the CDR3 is TGCAGTGCTATCGACTACGAGCAGTACTTC.

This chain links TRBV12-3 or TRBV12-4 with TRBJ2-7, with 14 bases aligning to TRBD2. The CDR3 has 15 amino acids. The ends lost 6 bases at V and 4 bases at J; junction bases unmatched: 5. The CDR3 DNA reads TGTGCCAGCAGGCAAGGGACTAGCGGGAGTTACGAGCAGTACTTC. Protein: CASRQGTSGSYEQYF.

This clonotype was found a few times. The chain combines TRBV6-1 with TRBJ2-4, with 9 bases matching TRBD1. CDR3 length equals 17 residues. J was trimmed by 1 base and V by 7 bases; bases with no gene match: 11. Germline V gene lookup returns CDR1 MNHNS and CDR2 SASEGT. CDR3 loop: CASTDRGEAWAKNIQYF. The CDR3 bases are TGTGCCAGCACCGACAGGGGGGAGGCCTGGGCCAAAAACATTCAGTACTTC.

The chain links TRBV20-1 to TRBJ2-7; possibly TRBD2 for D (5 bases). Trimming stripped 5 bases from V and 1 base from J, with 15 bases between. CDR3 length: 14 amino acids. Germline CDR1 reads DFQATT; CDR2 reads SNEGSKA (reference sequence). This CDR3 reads CSARRDGLSYEQYF. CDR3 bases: TGCAGTGCTCGGAGAGACGGACTTTCCTACGAGCAGTACTTC.

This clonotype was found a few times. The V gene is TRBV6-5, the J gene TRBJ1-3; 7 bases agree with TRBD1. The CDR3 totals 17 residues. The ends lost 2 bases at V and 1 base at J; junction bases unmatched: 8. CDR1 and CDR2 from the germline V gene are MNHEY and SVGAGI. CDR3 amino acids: CASSYRSLRGSGNTIYF. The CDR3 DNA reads TGTGCCAGCAGTTACCGATCTCTCAGGGGGTCTGGAAACACCATATATTTT.